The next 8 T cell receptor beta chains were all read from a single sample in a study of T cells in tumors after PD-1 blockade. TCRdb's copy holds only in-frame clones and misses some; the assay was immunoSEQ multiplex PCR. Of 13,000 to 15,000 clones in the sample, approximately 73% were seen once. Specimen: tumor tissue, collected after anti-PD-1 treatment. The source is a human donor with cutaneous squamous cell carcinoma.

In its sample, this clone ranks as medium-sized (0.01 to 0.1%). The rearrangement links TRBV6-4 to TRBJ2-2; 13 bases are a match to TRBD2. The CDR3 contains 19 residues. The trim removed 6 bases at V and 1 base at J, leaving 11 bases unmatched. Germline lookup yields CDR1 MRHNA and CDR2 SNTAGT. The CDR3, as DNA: TGTGCCAGCAGACAGCATAAGACTAGCGGGGGGAAGAACACCGGGGAGCTGTTTTTT. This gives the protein CASRQHKTSGGKNTGELFF.

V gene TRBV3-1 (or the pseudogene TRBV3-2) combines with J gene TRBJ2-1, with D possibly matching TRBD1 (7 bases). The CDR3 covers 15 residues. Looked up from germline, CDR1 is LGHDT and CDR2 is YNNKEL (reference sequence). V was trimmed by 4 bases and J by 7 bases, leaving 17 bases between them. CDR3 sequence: CASSLQTGRKNEQFF. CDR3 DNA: TGTGCCAGCAGCCTCCAGACAGGGAGGAAGAATGAGCAGTTCTTC.

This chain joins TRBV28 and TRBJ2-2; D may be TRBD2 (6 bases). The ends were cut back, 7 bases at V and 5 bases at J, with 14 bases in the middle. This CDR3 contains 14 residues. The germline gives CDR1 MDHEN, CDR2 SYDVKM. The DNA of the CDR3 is TGTGCCAGCATGAGGCCTGGGGGGACCGGGGAGCTGTTTTTT. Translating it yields CASMRPGGTGELFF. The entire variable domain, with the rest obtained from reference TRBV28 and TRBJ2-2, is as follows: DVKVTQSSRYLVKRTGEKVFLECVQDMDHENMFWYRQDPGLGLRLIYFSYDVKMKEKGDIPEGYSVSREKKERFSLILESASTNQTSMYLCASMRPGGTGELFFGEGSRLTVL.

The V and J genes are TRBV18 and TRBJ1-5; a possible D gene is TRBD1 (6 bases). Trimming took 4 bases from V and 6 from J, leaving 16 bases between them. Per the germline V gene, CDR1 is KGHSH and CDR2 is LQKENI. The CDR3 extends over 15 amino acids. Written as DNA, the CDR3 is TGTGCCAGCTCACTAAAGCAGGGAGGGGGTCAGCCCCAGCATTTT. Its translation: CASSLKQGGGQPQHF.

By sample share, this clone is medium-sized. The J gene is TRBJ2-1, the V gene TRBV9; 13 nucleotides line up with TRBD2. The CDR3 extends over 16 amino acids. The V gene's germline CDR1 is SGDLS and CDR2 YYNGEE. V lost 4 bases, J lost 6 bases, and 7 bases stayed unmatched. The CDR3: CASSPGLAGEGNEQFF. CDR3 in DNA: TGTGCCAGCAGCCCTGGACTAGCGGGAGAGGGCAATGAGCAGTTCTTC.

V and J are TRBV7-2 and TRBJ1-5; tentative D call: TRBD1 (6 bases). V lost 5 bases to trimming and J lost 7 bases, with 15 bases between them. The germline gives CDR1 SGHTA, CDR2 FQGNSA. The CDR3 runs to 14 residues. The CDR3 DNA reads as TGTGCCAGCAGCCAAGTAGGGGGAATCCAGCCCCAGCATTTT. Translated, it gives CASSQVGGIQPQHF.

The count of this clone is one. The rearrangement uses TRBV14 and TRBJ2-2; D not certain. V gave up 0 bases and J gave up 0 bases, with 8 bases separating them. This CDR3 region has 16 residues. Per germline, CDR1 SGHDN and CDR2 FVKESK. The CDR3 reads CASSQEGRANTGELFF. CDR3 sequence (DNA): TGTGCCAGCAGCCAAGAGGGAAGGGCGAACACCGGGGAGCTGTTTTTT.

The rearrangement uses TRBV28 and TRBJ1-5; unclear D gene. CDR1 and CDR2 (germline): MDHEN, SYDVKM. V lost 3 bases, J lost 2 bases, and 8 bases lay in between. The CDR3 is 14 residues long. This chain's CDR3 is CASSFRAGNQPQHF. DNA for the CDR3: TGTGCCAGCAGTTTTCGAGCCGGCAATCAGCCCCAGCATTTT.